The present TCR beta chain was sequenced within a study of T cell responses to AZD1222 COVID-19 vaccine. The study, taken as a whole, reports: CD4 TCRs linked to vaccination spanned spike, dominating at 160-218 and 743-854.

This table comes from immunoSEQ multiplex PCR, and its TCRdb copy is limited to in-frame clones, with some not included. The sample lists about 150,000 clones, about 90% occurring once. Germline CDR1 and CDR2: SGHAT and FQNNGV. Trimming removed 5 bases at V and 9 bases at J, with 12 bases between. The CDR3 covers 12 residues. With respect to this clone: As yet, its antigen is unknown.

The chain carries TRBV11-2 and TRBJ2-3, with unresolved D. The source was peripheral blood, collected on day 0 of AZD1222 vaccination. This receptor was taken from an adult in good health. The CDR3 DNA follows: TGTGCCAGCAGCGAGGACCCGTGGACGCAGTATTTT. This gives the protein CASSEDPWTQYF.